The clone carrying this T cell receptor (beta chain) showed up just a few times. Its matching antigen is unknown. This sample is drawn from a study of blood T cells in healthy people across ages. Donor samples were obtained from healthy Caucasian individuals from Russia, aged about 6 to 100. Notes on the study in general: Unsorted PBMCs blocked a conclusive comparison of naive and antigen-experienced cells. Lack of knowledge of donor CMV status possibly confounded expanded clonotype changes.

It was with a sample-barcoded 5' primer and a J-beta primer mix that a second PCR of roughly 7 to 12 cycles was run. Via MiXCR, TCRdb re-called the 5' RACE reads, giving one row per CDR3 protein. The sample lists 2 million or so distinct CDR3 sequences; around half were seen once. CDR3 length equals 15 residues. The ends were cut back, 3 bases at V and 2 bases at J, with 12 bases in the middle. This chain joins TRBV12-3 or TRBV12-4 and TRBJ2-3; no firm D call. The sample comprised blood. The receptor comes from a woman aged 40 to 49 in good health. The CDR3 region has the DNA TGTGCCAGCAGTTTTACCAAGGGCACCACAGATACGCAGTATTTT. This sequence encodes CASSFTKGTTDTQYF.